This TCR beta chain was observed in a study of beta chain features in type 1 diabetes. The study's findings and limits: Moderately but significantly shorter TCRB CDR3s were found in Type 1 diabetes patients in all four CD4+ subsets. PCR might show a preference for shorter templates, equally across patients and controls. Possibly, sequencing cDNA over-represented cells that had high TCR expression levels. Sampled from patients, naive, central memory and Treg TCRB repertoires appeared more similar than those sampled from healthy donors.

Averaging around 110 mL, one heparinised blood draw came from each individual donor. This clone was picked up a small number of times. Antigen specificity is unknown. V gave up 4 bases and J gave up 2 bases, with 10 bases separating them. The CDR3 covers 14 residues. CDR1 and CDR2 from the germline V gene are SGHAT and FQNNGV. Sequencing targeted expressed TCRB transcripts, as all isolated RNA had been reverse transcribed. The protocol was immunoSEQ multiplex PCR, while the TCRdb copy is restricted to in-frame clones and leaves out a portion. The profile covers a few hundred thousand clones, with roughly 9.8% appearing a single time and about 0.64% taken by the ten largest.

This TCR came from a young man with type 1 diabetes. The chain joins TRBV11-2 to TRBJ2-3, with D possibly called TRBD1 or TRBD2 (5 bases each). The specimen was central memory CD4+ T cells from blood. The DNA for the CDR3 is TGTGCCAGCAGCTGGGACGGCCCCACAGATACGCAGTATTTT. The encoded protein is CASSWDGPTDTQYF.